This note documents a single T cell receptor beta chain sequence. It was during active infection that Seattle patients were enrolled and then longitudinally followed. Per germline, CDR1 SGHTA and CDR2 FQGNSA. This CDR3 is 15 amino acids long. Unmatched junction bases numbered 5, after V lost 2 bases and J lost 4 bases. TCRdb's table, derived via immunoSEQ multiplex PCR, lists solely in-frame clones and lacks some. This sample has around 150,000 clones, with about 80% found just once. This entry belongs to a study of blood T cell repertoires in COVID-19. Whole-study context: The United States, Italy and Spain were the sources of the acute and convalescent COVID-19 samples.

The sequence derives from a woman in her forties with COVID-19, enrolled during active disease. V and J are TRBV7-2 and TRBJ2-5; 9 nucleotides align to TRBD2. Sequencing used peripheral blood. This CDR3 reads CASSLSGGRVETQYF. In DNA form, the CDR3 reads TGTGCCAGCAGCTTAAGTGGCGGGAGGGTAGAGACCCAGTACTTC.